This TCR beta chain was identified in a study of blood T cell repertoires in COVID-19. Study details: Donors in the United States, Italy and Spain gave samples during acute or convalescent COVID-19. From T cells, B-cell-depleted T cells, or PBMCs came the material, which was cDNA or gDNA.

Germline V CDR1 and CDR2: SGHDT, YYEEEE. This CDR3 is built from 15 residues. V gave up 1 base and J gave up 8 bases, with 13 bases separating them. Produced via immunoSEQ multiplex PCR; TCRdb's table is partial and in-frame only. The table has some 350,000 clones, around 90% seen once. The material sequenced was peripheral blood. The chain employs TRBV5-6 and TRBJ1-6, with a weak D call TRBD1 (6 bases). This sequence originates from a woman under 30 who had recovered from COVID-19. CDR3 nucleotides: TGTGCCAGCAGCTTGTTCGGGGGGCAAGATTCACCCCTCCACTTT. Translating it yields CASSLFGGQDSPLHF.